Below are 5 T cell receptor beta chains sequenced from a single sample in a study of T cell repertoires in cytomegalovirus infection. TCRdb recomputed calls from the reads with MiXCR, one row per CDR3 protein. The data contain 310,000 or so distinct CDR3 sequences, under 20% of them singletons. Sequences were obtained from PBMCs. Receptors originate from a human donor in good health (CMV status not recorded). Some clones in this sample may be carry-over from other donors' samples.

This clonotype was counted only a few times. The chain couples TRBV2 to TRBJ2-5; weak D call: TRBD1 (6 bases). The CDR3 sequence is 17 residues long. Trimming stripped 10 bases from V and 5 bases from J, with 29 bases between. Germline V gene lookup returns CDR1 SNHLY and CDR2 FYNNEI. The DNA of the CDR3 is TGTGCCACCGACGACCACCCCTACAGGGAACGTGGGGAGACCCAGTACTTC. It specifies CATDDHPYRERGETQYF.

This clonotype was observed many times. This chain joins TRBV7-9 and TRBJ1-5; maybe TRBD1 (5 bases). Germline CDR1 SEHNR, CDR2 FQNEAQ (reference sequence). V lost 5 bases and J 4 bases, leaving 21 bases between the germline ends. The CDR3 spans 17 residues. CDR3 sequence (DNA): TGTGCCAGCAGCCCCGGGAGGGGAGAGACTTATAATCAGCCCCAGCATTTT. Protein sequence: CASSPGRGETYNQPQHF.

This chain uses TRBV10-3 with TRBJ1-5; no clear D gene. The CDR3 is made up of 14 amino acids. Germline CDR1 ENHRY, CDR2 SYGVKD. V lost 4 bases and J 6 bases, leaving 13 bases between the germline ends. CDR3 sequence (DNA): TGTGCCATCAGTGGGGAGAGTGGTATTCAGCCCCAGCATTTT. Amino acids: CAISGESGIQPQHF.

V gene TRBV11-2 combines with J gene TRBJ1-1; D unclear. This CDR3 has 13 amino acids. V was cut by 6 bases and J by 3 bases, with 11 bases left in between. Germline values: CDR1 SGHAT, CDR2 FQNNGV. The DNA for the CDR3 is TGTGCCAGCAGTCTAGGGTTGTACACTGAAGCTTTCTTT. This translates into CASSLGLYTEAFF. The entire variable domain, with the rest obtained from reference TRBV11-2 and TRBJ1-1, is as follows: EAGVAQSPRYKIIEKRQSVAFWCNPISGHATLYWYQQILGQGPKLLIQFQNNGVVDDSQLPKDRFSAERLKGVDSTLKIQPAKLEDSAVYLCASSLGLYTEAFFGQGTRLTVV.

This clonotype was observed a few times. The V gene is TRBV3-1, the J gene TRBJ2-7; 7 nucleotides agree with TRBD1. The V gene end was trimmed by 2 bases and the J gene end by 5 bases; junction bases not matched to a gene: 3. There are 13 residues in the CDR3. The V gene's germline CDR1 is LGHDT and CDR2 YNNKEL (reference sequence). CDR3 nucleotides: TGTGCCAGCAGCCAACAGACAGGGAACGAGCAGTACTTC. Amino acids: CASSQQTGNEQYF.